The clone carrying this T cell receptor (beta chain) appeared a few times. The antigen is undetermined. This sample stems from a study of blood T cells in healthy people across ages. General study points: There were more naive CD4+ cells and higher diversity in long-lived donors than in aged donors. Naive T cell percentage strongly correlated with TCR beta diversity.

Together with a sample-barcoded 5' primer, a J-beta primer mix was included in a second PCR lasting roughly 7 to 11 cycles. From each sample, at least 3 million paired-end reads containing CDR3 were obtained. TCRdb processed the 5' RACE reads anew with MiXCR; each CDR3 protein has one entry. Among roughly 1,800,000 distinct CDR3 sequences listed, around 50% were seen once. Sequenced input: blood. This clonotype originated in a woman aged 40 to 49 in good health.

The CDR3 spells CASSQLGRGGSTDTQYF. In nucleotides, the CDR3 is TGCGCCAGCAGCCAATTAGGGCGGGGGGGAAGCACAGATACGCAGTATTTT. The chain uses TRBV4-3 and TRBJ2-3; 9 bases agree with TRBD2. This CDR3 has 17 residues. Germline-derived CDR1 and CDR2 are LGHNA and YSLEER. Trimming took 2 bases from V and 0 from J; bases not matched to a gene: 6.